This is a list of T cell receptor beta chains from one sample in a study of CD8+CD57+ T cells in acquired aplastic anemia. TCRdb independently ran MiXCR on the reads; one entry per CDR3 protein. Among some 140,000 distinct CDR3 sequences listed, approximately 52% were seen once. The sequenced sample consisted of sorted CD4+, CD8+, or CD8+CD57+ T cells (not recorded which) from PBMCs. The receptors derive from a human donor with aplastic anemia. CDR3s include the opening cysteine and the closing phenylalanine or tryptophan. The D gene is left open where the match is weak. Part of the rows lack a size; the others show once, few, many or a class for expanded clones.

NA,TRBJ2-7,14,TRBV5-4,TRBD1,CASSWDRQPYEQYF,TGTGCCAGCAGCTGGGACAGGCAACCCTACGAGCAGTACTTC
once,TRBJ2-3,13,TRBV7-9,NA,CASSPEATDTQYF,TGTGCCAGCAGCCCTGAGGCCACAGATACGCAGTATTTT
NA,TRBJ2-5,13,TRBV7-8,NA,CASSLVFRETQYF,TGTGCCAGCAGCTTAGTGTTCAGGGAGACCCAGTACTTC
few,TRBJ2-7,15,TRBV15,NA,CATSPRGDSLYEQYF,TGTGCCACCAGTCCGAGGGGGGACAGTCTCTACGAGCAGTACTTC
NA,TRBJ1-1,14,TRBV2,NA,CASSYGNLNTEAFF,TGTGCCAGCAGTTACGGGAACTTGAACACTGAAGCTTTCTTT
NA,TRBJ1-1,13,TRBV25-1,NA,CASSVERNTEAFF,TGTGCCAGCAGTGTGGAAAGGAACACTGAAGCTTTCTTT
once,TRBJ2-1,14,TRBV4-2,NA,CASSQVGDSNEQFF,TGTGCCAGCAGCCAAGTGGGGGATAGCAATGAGCAGTTCTTC
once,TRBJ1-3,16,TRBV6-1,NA,CASSERDGNSGNTIYF,TGTGCCAGCAGTGAGCGGGACGGAAACTCTGGAAACACCATATATTTT
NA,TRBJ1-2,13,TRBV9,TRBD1,CASATGMGYGYTF,TGTGCCAGCGCGACAGGGATGGGCTATGGCTACACCTTC
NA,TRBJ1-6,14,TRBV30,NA,CAWSPWGSDSPLHF,TGTGCCTGGAGCCCGTGGGGAAGTGATTCACCCCTCCACTTT
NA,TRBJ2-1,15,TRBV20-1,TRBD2,CSARGIAGNYNEQFF,TGCAGTGCTAGAGGCATAGCGGGAAACTACAATGAGCAGTTCTTC
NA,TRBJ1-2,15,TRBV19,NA,CASSIEQGGSYGYTF,TGTGCCAGTAGTATCGAACAGGGAGGCAGCTATGGCTACACCTTC
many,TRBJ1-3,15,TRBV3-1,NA,CASSQDQGFGNTIYF,TGTGCCAGCAGCCAAGATCAGGGCTTCGGAAACACCATATATTTT
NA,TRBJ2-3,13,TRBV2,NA,CASAREVTDTQYF,TGTGCCAGCGCTAGGGAAGTCACAGATACGCAGTATTTT
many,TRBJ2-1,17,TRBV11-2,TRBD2,CASSVRAAGGAYNEQFF,TGTGCCAGCAGCGTCCGCGCAGCGGGGGGAGCCTACAATGAGCAGTTCTTC
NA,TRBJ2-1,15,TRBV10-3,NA,CASSILRGPYNEQFF,TGTGCCAGCAGTATTCTAAGGGGCCCCTACAATGAGCAGTTCTTC
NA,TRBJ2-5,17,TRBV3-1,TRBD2,CASSFGTSGGPQETQYF,TGTGCCAGCAGCTTCGGGACTAGCGGGGGGCCACAAGAGACCCAGTACTTC
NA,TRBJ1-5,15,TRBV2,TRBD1,CASSPSDRGNQPQHF,TGTGCCAGCAGCCCCTCGGACAGGGGCAATCAGCCCCAGCATTTT
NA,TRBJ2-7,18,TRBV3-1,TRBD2,CASSQRTSGSGRYYEQYF,TGTGCCAGCAGCCAAAGGACTAGCGGGAGTGGGAGATACTACGAGCAGTACTTC
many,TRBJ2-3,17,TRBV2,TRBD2,CASPEGASGGARDTQYF,TGTGCCAGCCCAGAAGGGGCGAGCGGGGGGGCTAGAGATACGCAGTATTTT